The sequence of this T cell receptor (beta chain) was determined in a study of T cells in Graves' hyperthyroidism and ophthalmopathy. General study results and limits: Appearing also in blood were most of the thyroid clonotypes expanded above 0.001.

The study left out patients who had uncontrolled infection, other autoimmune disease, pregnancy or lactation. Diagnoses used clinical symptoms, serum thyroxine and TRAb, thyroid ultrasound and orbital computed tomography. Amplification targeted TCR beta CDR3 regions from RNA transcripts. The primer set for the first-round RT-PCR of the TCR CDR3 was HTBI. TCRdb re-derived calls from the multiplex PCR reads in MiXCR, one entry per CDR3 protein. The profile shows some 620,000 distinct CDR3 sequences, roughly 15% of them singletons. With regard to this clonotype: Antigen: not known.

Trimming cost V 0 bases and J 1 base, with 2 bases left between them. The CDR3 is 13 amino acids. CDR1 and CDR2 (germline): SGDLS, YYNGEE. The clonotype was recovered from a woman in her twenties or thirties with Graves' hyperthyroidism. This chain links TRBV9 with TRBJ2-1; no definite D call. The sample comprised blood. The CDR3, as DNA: TGTGCCAGCAGCGTAGCATCCTACAATGAGCAGTTCTTC. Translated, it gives CASSVASYNEQFF.